Below, one TCR beta chain is given with its context. No antigen is known for it. Time point in this sample: baseline pretreatment blood. Treatment indicated: 15 Gy SBRT to primary tumor, nephrectomy 4 weeks later. After SBRT, blood was collected at 2 and 4 weeks, plus baseline. Profiled with immunoSEQ multiplex PCR; TCRdb holds only in-frame clones, not every one. The table has more than 75,000 clones, 82% seen once; the top ten hold around 5.8%. This specimen comes from a study of radiation and T cells in renal cell carcinoma. The wider study: Nephrectomy followed 15 Gy stereotactic body radiation by 4 weeks. The study, taken as a whole, reports: From baseline, blood top tumor clonotypes peaked at 2 weeks post-radiation. No pretreatment tumor biopsies were available for baseline clonotypes.

V lost 0 bases and J lost 3, with 13 bases in between. Per germline, CDR1 SGHRS and CDR2 YFSETQ. The CDR3 contains 15 residues. The sample in question was blood, obtained from a patient whose treatment included radiotherapy and nephrectomy. The J gene is TRBJ2-7, the V gene TRBV5-1, with D unclear. The source of this sequence is a man between 60 and 75 years old with renal cell carcinoma. The CDR3 reads CASSLDPVLLYEQYF. The CDR3 DNA reads as TGCGCCAGCAGCTTGGATCCAGTCCTACTCTACGAGCAGTACTTC. Full variable domain (rest looked up from reference TRBV5-1 and TRBJ2-7): KAGVTQTPRYLIKTRGQQVTLSCSPISGHRSVSWYQQTPGQGLQFLFEYFSETQRNKGNFPGRFSGRQFSNSRSEMNVSTLELGDSALYLCASSLDPVLLYEQYFGPGTRLTVT.